These 5 T cell receptor beta chains share one sample of origin, sequenced in a study of monozygotic twins with inflammatory bowel disease. TCRdb reprocessed the 5' RACE reads, keeping one entry per CDR3 protein, no DNA. In all, the sample yields some 450,000 distinct CDR3 sequences. The sample taken for sequencing was blood. Receptor source: a human donor with ulcerative colitis or Crohn's disease, or a healthy co-twin of an affected twin (not recorded which).

The genes are TRBV7-2 and TRBJ1-5. This CDR3 contains 14 residues. Germline V gene lookup returns CDR1 SGHTA and CDR2 FQGNSA. The CDR3 spells CASSPAVSYQPQHF.

The chain uses TRBV6-2 or TRBV6-3 and TRBJ1-2; TCRdb's D gene call, TRBD1, goes unchecked for lack of DNA. CDR1 is MNHEY and CDR2 is SVGEGT in the germline V gene. This CDR3 has 15 residues. This CDR3 is CASSSPGQGGNGYTF.

The genes are TRBV12-3 or TRBV12-4 and TRBJ2-1; TCRdb's D gene call, TRBD2, goes unchecked for lack of DNA. The CDR3 sequence is 15 residues long. CDR3 in amino acids: CASSRSGVSYGEQFF.

The V and J genes are TRBV5-5 and TRBJ1-1. Germline V gene lookup returns CDR1 SGHKS and CDR2 YYEKEE (reference sequence). This CDR3 contains 13 residues. CDR3 amino acids: CASSRAGGDEAFF.

The rearrangement joins TRBV7-3 to TRBJ2-2; TCRdb's D call of TRBD1 is untestable without DNA. The CDR3 is made up of 14 amino acids. Germline V gene sequence: CDR1 SGHTA, CDR2 FQGTGA. The CDR3: CASSSQGPAGELFF.